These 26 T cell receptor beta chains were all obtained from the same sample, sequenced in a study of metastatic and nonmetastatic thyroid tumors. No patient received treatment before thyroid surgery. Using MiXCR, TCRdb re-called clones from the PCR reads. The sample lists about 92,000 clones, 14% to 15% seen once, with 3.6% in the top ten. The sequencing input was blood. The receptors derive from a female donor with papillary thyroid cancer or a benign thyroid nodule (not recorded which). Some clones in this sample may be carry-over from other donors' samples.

The CDR3 is CAWGHRDRVAEKLFF. The CDR3 DNA reads TGTGCCTGGGGCCACCGGGACAGGGTTGCAGAAAAACTGTTTTTT. This chain links TRBV30 with TRBJ1-4; 9 nucleotides match TRBD1. Germline CDR1 and CDR2: GTSNPN and SVGIG (reference sequence). V lost 5 bases to trimming and J lost 8 bases; unmatched junction nucleotides: 12. The CDR3 runs to 15 residues.

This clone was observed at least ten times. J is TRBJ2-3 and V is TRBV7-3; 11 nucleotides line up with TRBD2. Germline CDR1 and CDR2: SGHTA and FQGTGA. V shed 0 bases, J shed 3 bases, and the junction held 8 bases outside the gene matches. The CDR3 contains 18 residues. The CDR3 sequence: CASSLTQIAGGPTDTQYF. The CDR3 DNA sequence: TGTGCCAGCAGCTTAACCCAAATAGCGGGAGGGCCAACAGATACGCAGTATTTT.

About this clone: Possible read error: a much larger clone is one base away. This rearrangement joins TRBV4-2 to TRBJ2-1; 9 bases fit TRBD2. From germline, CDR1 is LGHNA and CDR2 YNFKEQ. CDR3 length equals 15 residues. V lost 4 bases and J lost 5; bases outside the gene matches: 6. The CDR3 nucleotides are TGTGCCAGCAGCCTGGGACTAGCCAGTGACAATGAGCAGTTCTTC. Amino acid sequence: CASSLGLASDNEQFF.

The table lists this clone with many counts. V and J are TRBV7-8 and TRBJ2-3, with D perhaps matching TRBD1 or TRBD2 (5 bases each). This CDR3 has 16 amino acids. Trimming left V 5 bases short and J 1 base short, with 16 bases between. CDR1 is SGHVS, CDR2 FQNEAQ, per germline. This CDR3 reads CASSPAGTEGTDTQYF. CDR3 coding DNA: TGTGCCAGCAGCCCGGCCGGGACCGAGGGCACAGATACGCAGTATTTT. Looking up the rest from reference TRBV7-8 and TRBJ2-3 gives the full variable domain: GAGVSQSPRYKVAKRGQDVALRCDPISGHVSLFWYQQALGQGPEFLTYFQNEAQLDKSGLPSDRFFAERPEGSVSTLKIQRTQQEDSAVYLCASSPAGTEGTDTQYFGPGTRLTVL.

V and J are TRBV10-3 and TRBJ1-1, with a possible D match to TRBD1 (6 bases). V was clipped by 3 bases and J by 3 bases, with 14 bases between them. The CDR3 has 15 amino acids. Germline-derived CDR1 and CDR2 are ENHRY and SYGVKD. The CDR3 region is CAISELWTVDTEAFF. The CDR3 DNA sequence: TGTGCCATCAGTGAACTCTGGACAGTGGACACTGAAGCTTTCTTT.

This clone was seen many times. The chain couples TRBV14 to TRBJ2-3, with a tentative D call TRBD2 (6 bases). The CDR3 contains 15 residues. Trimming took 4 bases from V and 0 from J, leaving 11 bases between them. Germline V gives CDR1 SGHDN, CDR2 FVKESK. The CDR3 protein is CASSLRGTSTDTQYF. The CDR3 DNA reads TGTGCCAGCAGCCTACGCGGGACTAGCACAGATACGCAGTATTTT.

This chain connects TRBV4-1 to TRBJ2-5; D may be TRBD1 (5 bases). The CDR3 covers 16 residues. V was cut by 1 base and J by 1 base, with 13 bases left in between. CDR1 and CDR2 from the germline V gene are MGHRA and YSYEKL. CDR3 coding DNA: TGCGCCAGCAGCCAAGGTACCAGCCAGGGCCAAGAGACCCAGTACTTC. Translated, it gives CASSQGTSQGQETQYF.

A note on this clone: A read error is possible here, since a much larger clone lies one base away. CDR3 amino acids: CAISELWTRSTSSTDTQYF. The CDR3 DNA reads TGTGCCATCAGTGAACTATGGACGCGGAGTACCTCTAGCACAGATACGCAGTATTTT. The chain is built from TRBV10-3 and TRBJ2-3; D is unclear. The CDR3 totals 19 residues. Germline assignment: CDR1 ENHRY and CDR2 SYGVKD. V dropped 3 bases and J dropped 0 bases, with 22 bases sitting between them.

This CDR3 reads CASSFGQVKGTQYF. CDR3 nucleotide sequence: TGTGCCAGCAGCTTCGGGCAGGTTAAAGGGACCCAGTACTTC. The rearrangement uses TRBV5-6 and TRBJ2-5; D ambiguous. This CDR3 region has 14 residues. CDR1 and CDR2 from the germline V gene are SGHDT and YYEEEE. Trimming shortened V by 2 bases and J by 7 bases, and 15 bases separated the two germline ends.

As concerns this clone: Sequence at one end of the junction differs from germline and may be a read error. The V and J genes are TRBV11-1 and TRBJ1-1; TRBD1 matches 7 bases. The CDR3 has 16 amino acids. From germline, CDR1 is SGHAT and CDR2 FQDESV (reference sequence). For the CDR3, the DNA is TGTGCCAGCAGCTTAGGTCAGGGGGTGAAGGGCACTAAAGCTTTCTTT. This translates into CASSLGQGVKGTKAFF.

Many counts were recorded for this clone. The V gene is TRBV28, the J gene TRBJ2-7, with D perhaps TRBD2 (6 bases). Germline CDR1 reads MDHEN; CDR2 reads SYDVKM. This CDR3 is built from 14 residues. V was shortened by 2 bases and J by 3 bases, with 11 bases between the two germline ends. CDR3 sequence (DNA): TGTGCCAGCAGTTTAGGCGGGATAGTCTACGAGCAGTACTTC. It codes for CASSLGGIVYEQYF. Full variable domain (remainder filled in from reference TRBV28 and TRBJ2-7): DVKVTQSSRYLVKRTGEKVFLECVQDMDHENMFWYRQDPGLGLRLIYFSYDVKMKEKGDIPEGYSVSREKKERFSLILESASTNQTSMYLCASSLGGIVYEQYFGPGTRLTVT.

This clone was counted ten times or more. The CDR3: CAWSVGWTSGGVNEQFF. The CDR3, as DNA: TGTGCCTGGAGTGTAGGGTGGACTAGCGGGGGGGTTAATGAGCAGTTCTTC. J is TRBJ2-1 and V is TRBV30, with 15 bases identical to TRBD2. Trimming cost V 0 bases and J 7 bases; bases outside gene matches: 7. The CDR3 totals 17 residues. Germline V gene data show CDR1 as GTSNPN and CDR2 as SVGIG (reference sequence).

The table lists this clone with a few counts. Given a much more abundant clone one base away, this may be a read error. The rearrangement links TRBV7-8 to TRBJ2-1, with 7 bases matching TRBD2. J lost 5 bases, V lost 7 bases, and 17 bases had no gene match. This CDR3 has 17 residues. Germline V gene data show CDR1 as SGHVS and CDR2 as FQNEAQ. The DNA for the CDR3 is TGTGCCAGCATCCCCCCCATGGGGGGACGGGGGGACAATGAGCAGTTCTTC. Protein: CASIPPMGGRGDNEQFF.

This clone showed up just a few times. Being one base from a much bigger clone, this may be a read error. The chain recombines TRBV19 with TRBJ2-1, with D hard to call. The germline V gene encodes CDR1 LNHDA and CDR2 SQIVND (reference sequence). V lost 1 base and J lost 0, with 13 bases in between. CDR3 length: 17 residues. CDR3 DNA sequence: TGTGCCAGTAGTATAGTTTCCAGCGTTACCTCCTACAATGAGCAGTTCTTC. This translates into CASSIVSSVTSYNEQFF. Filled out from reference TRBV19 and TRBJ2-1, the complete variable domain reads DGGITQSPKYLFRKEGQNVTLSCEQNLNHDAMYWYRQDPGQGLRLIYYSQIVNDFQKGDIAEGYSVSREKKESFPLTVTSAQKNPTAFYLCASSIVSSVTSYNEQFFGPGTRLTVL.

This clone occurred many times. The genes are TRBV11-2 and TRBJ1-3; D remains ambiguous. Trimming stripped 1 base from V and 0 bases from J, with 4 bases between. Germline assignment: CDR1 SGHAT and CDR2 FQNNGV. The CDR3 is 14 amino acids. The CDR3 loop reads CASSLGSSGNTIYF. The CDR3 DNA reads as TGTGCCAGCAGCTTAGGGAGCTCTGGAAACACCATATATTTT.

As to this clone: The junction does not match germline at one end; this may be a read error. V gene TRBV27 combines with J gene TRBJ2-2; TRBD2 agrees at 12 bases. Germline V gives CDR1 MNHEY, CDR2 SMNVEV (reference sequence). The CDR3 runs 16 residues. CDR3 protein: CAISFLTSGGTGELFF. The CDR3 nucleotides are TGTGCCATCAGTTTTCTGACTAGCGGGGGCACCGGCGAGCTGTTTTTT.

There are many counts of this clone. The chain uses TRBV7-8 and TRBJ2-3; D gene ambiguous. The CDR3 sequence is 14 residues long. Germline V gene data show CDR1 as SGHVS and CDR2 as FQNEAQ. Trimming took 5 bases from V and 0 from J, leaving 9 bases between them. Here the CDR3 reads CASSPLTSTDTQYF. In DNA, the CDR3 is TGTGCCAGCAGCCCCTTGACTAGCACAGATACGCAGTATTTT.

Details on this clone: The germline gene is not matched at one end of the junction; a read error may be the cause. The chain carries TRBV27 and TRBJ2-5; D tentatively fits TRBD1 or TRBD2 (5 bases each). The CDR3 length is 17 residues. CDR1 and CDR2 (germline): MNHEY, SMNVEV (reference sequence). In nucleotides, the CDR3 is TGCACCAGCAGCTGGACTGGACCAGGGCATTCCCTGAAGACCCAGTACTTC. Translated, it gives CTSSWTGPGHSLKTQYF.

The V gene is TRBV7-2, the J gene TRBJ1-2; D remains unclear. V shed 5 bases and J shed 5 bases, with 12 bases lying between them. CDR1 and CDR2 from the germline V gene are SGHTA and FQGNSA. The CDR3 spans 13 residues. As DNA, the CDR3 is TGTGCCAGCAGCCCGACAATTAAATATGGCTACACCTTC. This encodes CASSPTIKYGYTF.

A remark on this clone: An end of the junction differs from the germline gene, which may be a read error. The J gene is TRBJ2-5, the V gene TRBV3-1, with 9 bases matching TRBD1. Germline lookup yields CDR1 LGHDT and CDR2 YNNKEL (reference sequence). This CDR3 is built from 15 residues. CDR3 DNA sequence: TGTGCCGGCAGCCAAGGGACAGGGTTCGTCGGGACCCAGTACTTC. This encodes CAGSQGTGFVGTQYF.

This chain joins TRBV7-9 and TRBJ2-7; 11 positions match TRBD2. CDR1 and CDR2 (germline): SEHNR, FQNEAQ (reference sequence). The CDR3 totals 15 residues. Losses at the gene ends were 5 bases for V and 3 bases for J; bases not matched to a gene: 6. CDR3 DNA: TGTGCCAGCAGCAATGGACTAGCGGGTTACTACGAGCAGTACTTC. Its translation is CASSNGLAGYYEQYF.

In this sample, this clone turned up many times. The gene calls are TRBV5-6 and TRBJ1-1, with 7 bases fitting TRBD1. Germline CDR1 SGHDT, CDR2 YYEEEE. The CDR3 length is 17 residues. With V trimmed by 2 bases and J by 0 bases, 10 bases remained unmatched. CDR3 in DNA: TGTGCCAGCAGCTTCGACAGGGTAGGGGCCTTGAACACTGAAGCTTTCTTT. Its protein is CASSFDRVGALNTEAFF.

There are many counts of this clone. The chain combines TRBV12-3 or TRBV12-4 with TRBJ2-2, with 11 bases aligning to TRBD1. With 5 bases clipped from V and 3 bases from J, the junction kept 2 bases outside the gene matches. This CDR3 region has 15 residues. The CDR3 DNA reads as TGTGCCAGCAGTCTGGGACAGGGGGACACCGGGGAGCTGTTTTTT. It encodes CASSLGQGDTGELFF.

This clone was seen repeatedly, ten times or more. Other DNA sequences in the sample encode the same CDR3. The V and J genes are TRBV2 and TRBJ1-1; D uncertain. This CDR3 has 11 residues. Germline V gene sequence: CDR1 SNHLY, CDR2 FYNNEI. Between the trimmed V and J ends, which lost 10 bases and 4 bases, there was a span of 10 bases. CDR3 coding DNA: TGTGCCACGAGGGATTTCACTGAAGCTTTCTTT. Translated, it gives CATRDFTEAFF.

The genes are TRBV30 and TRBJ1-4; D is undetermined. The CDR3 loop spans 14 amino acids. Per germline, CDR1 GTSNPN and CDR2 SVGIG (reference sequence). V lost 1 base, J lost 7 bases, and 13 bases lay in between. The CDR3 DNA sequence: TGTGCCTGGAGTGATTCTAGGGAAGTTGAAAAACTGTTTTTT. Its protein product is CAWSDSREVEKLFF. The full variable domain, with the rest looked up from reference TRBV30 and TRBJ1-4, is SQTIHQWPATLVQPVGSPLSLECTVEGTSNPNLYWYRQAAGRGLQLLFYSVGIGQISSEVPQNLSASRPQDRQFILSSKKLLLSDSGFYLCAWSDSREVEKLFFGSGTQLSVL.

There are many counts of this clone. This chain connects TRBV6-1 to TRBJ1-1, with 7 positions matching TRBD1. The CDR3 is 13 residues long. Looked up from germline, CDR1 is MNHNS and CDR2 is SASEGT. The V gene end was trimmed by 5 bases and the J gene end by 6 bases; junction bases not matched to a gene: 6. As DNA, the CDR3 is TGTGCCAGCAGTCAGACAGGGTATGCTGAAGCTTTCTTT. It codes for CASSQTGYAEAFF.